One sample yielded the 32 T cell receptor beta chains listed below, sequenced in a study of T cell changes during pregnancy in multiple sclerosis. Profiled with immunoSEQ multiplex PCR; TCRdb holds only in-frame clones, not every one. The sample comprises 73,000 or so clones, roughly 88% of which are singletons, and 9% to 9.5% rests with the top ten. Material: peripheral blood, obtained after pregnancy. These receptors all come from a female donor in good health, enrolled as a control in a pregnancy study.

The chain joins TRBV6-5 to TRBJ1-5; 9 bases map to TRBD1. The CDR3 contains 15 residues. Germline CDR1 MNHEY, CDR2 SVGAGI. Trimming removed 6 bases from V and 0 bases from J; junction bases left unmatched: 3. CDR3 bases: TGTGCCAGCAGCCGGACAGGGGATAGCAATCAGCCCCAGCATTTT. This codes for CASSRTGDSNQPQHF.

A word on this clone: This may be a read error, as it is one base from a much larger clone. The V and J genes are TRBV28 and TRBJ1-1; TRBD1 agrees at 7 bases. The trim removed 3 bases at V and 0 bases at J, leaving 1 base unmatched. CDR3 length equals 14 residues. From germline, CDR1 is MDHEN and CDR2 SYDVKM. The CDR3 DNA reads as TGTGCCAGCAGTTTGACAGGGATGAACACTGAAGCTTTCTTT. As protein: CASSLTGMNTEAFF.

This chain uses TRBV30 with TRBJ1-2; D gene ambiguous. With 0 bases removed from V and 7 bases from J, the gap between germline ends came to 12 bases. CDR1 and CDR2 from the germline V gene are GTSNPN and SVGIG (reference sequence). This CDR3 contains 13 residues. CDR3 in DNA: TGTGCCTGGAGTGTACTGGCAGGTAGTGGCTACACCTTC. Translation: CAWSVLAGSGYTF.

The chain joins TRBV5-1 to TRBJ2-1; 13 bases match TRBD2. Losses at the gene ends were 2 bases for V and 1 base for J; bases not matched to a gene: 9. Germline values: CDR1 SGHRS, CDR2 YFSETQ. The CDR3 contains 19 residues. CDR3 bases: TGCGCCAGCAGCTTAGGACTAGCGGGAGCGGTAGGGTCCTACAATGAGCAGTTCTTC. This sequence encodes CASSLGLAGAVGSYNEQFF.

The V call is TRBV19, the J call TRBJ2-5; TRBD2 matches 14 bases. Germline V gene data show CDR1 as LNHDA and CDR2 as SQIVND (reference sequence). This CDR3 contains 17 residues. Trimming removed 6 bases from V and 4 bases from J; junction bases left unmatched: 10. The CDR3 region is CASRPNGGTSGGETQYF. The CDR3 DNA follows: TGTGCCAGTAGACCCAATGGAGGGACTAGCGGGGGAGAGACCCAGTACTTC.

The chain links TRBV6-5 to TRBJ2-7; TRBD1 might be the D (6 bases). Germline V gene sequence: CDR1 MNHEY, CDR2 SVGAGI. Trimming left V 5 bases short and J 3 bases short, with 14 bases between. The CDR3 consists of 14 residues. CDR3 in DNA: TGTGCCAGCAGTCCTTCGGACAGATTCTACGAGCAGTACTTC. Its protein is CASSPSDRFYEQYF.

The chain has TRBV7-8 and TRBJ2-7; possibly TRBD1 for D (5 bases). This CDR3 has 13 residues. CDR1 SGHVS and CDR2 FQNEAQ come from the germline V gene. V was shortened by 8 bases and J by 0 bases, with 11 bases between the two germline ends. The CDR3, as DNA: TGTGCCAGCCGTCAGGGAAACTCCTACGAGCAGTACTTC. Its translation is CASRQGNSYEQYF.

This chain uses TRBV15 with TRBJ1-3; D is possibly TRBD1 (6 bases). Germline CDR1 reads LNHNV; CDR2 reads YYDKDF (reference sequence). The length of the CDR3 is 15 residues. The V and J ends lost 0 bases and 1 base respectively, with 7 bases between them. The CDR3 DNA reads TGTGCCACCAGCAGAGAGGGGGCTTCTGGAAACACCATATATTTT. Protein: CATSREGASGNTIYF.

The CDR3 loop is CASSAFWAGGNNEQFF. DNA for the CDR3: TGCGCCAGCAGCGCCTTCTGGGCGGGGGGGAACAATGAGCAGTTCTTC. The chain has TRBV5-1 and TRBJ2-1, with 9 bases fitting TRBD2. The V and J ends lost 4 bases and 5 bases, in that order; junction bases with no gene match: 10. The CDR3 contains 16 residues. Germline V gives CDR1 SGHRS, CDR2 YFSETQ.

The chain joins TRBV10-3 to TRBJ2-7, with D possibly TRBD2 on 5 matching bases. V dropped 11 bases and J dropped 0 bases, with 14 bases sitting between them. There are 13 residues in the CDR3. Germline CDR1 is ENHRY and CDR2 is SYGVKD. This CDR3 is CAVRALSSYEQYF. CDR3 coding DNA: TGTGCCGTGCGGGCTTTGAGCTCCTACGAGCAGTACTTC.

The sample holds a few counts of this clone. This rearrangement joins TRBV25-1 to TRBJ2-2; 9 positions match TRBD2. Germline assignment: CDR1 MGHDK and CDR2 SYGVNS. The CDR3 extends over 15 amino acids. After removal of 4 bases from V and 8 bases from J, the junction contained 8 bases not matched to a gene. The CDR3 DNA reads TGTGCCAGCAGTGCTGCGGGGGGGCCCTCGGGGGAGCTGTTTTTT. It yields the protein CASSAAGGPSGELFF.

This rearrangement joins TRBV15 to TRBJ1-5; TRBD1 is a possible D gene (5 bases). This CDR3 comprises 16 residues. V lost 0 bases and J lost 3, with 12 bases in between. The V gene's germline CDR1 is LNHNV and CDR2 YYDKDF (reference sequence). Written as DNA, the CDR3 is TGTGCCACCAGCAGAGAAATCGGGGGTAACAATCAGCCCCAGCATTTT. It codes for CATSREIGGNNQPQHF.

This chain connects TRBV6-4 to TRBJ2-6; D might be TRBD1 (6 bases). The CDR3 spans 15 residues. The germline V gene encodes CDR1 MRHNA and CDR2 SNTAGT. V was clipped by 4 bases and J by 0 bases, with 7 bases between them. The CDR3 region is CASSADSSGANVLTF. CDR3 in DNA: TGTGCCAGCAGTGCGGACAGCTCTGGGGCCAACGTCCTGACTTTC.

DNA of the CDR3: TGTGCCAGCAGTCAGGCCTCACAGGTTCCCTCCTACAATGAGCAGTTCTTC. Translation: CASSQASQVPSYNEQFF. V and J are TRBV27 and TRBJ2-1, with a tentative D call TRBD1 (5 bases). Between the trimmed V and J ends, which lost 5 bases and 0 bases, there was a span of 17 bases. This CDR3 has 17 amino acids. Germline V gene sequence: CDR1 MNHEY, CDR2 SMNVEV (reference sequence).

The chain carries TRBV6-9 and TRBJ2-1, with 9 bases lining up with TRBD1. Germline V gene sequence: CDR1 MNHGY, CDR2 SVAAGI. The CDR3 length is 14 residues. V gave up 6 bases and J gave up 6 bases; unmatched junction bases: 6. This chain's CDR3 is CASRRDRVGNEQFF. The CDR3 DNA is TGTGCCAGCAGGCGGGACAGGGTTGGCAATGAGCAGTTCTTC.

This rearrangement joins TRBV29-1 to TRBJ1-1; 8 nucleotides match TRBD1. Losses at the gene ends were 3 bases for V and 3 bases for J; bases not matched to a gene: 12. CDR3 length: 16 amino acids. Germline V CDR1 and CDR2: SQVTM, ANQGSEA. The CDR3 spells CSVDHRGKRFDTEAFF. CDR3 nucleotides: TGCAGCGTTGACCACAGGGGGAAAAGGTTTGACACTGAAGCTTTCTTT.

V is TRBV29-1 and J is TRBJ2-7; TRBD2 agrees at 12 bases. The CDR3 spans 14 residues. Germline CDR1 SQVTM, CDR2 ANQGSEA. V lost 2 bases and J lost 7; bases outside the gene matches: 6. The DNA of the CDR3 is TGCAGCGTTGAACCGGGACTAGCGGGTCGGGAGCAGTACTTC. It yields the protein CSVEPGLAGREQYF.

This clone was counted once. V usage is TRBV4-1 and J usage is TRBJ2-1, with 7 bases matching TRBD1. From germline, CDR1 is MGHRA and CDR2 YSYEKL. The CDR3 is made up of 16 amino acids. Losses at the gene ends were 1 base for V and 0 bases for J; bases not matched to a gene: 3. The CDR3, as DNA: TGCGCCAGCAGCCAAGCCCAGGGGGTCTCCTACAATGAGCAGTTCTTC. Translation: CASSQAQGVSYNEQFF.

The chain recombines TRBV20-1 with TRBJ2-3; tentatively, D is TRBD2 (6 bases). Germline V gene lookup returns CDR1 DFQATT and CDR2 SNEGSKA (reference sequence). The V end was cut by 3 bases, the J end by 5 bases, with 6 bases between. This CDR3 region has 11 residues. The CDR3 protein is CSASGGDTQYF. In DNA form, the CDR3 reads TGCAGTGCTAGCGGGGGAGATACGCAGTATTTT.

The chain joins TRBV13 to TRBJ1-4; the D gene is possibly TRBD1 (6 bases). There are 16 residues in the CDR3. Germline values: CDR1 PRHDT, CDR2 FYEKMQ (reference sequence). Between the trimmed V and J ends, which lost 5 bases and 3 bases, there was a span of 16 bases. In DNA, the CDR3 is TGTGCCAGCAGCCCGCGTTGGGCAGGGGCTAATGAAAAACTGTTTTTT. It is translated as CASSPRWAGANEKLFF.

This clone was found a few times. The sample holds other DNA sequences that translate to the same CDR3. The chain uses TRBV27 and TRBJ1-5, with a possible D match to TRBD1 (6 bases). This CDR3 region has 14 residues. V was clipped by 5 bases and J by 0 bases, with 8 bases between them. Germline V gene lookup returns CDR1 MNHEY and CDR2 SMNVEV (reference sequence). CDR3 sequence (DNA): TGTGCCAGCAGTCTACAGGGTAGCAATCAGCCCCAGCATTTT. It encodes CASSLQGSNQPQHF.

V usage is TRBV21-1 and J usage is TRBJ2-1; TRBD2 was called by the table and not checked on the DNA. TRBV21-1 is a known pseudogene. The CDR3 loop spans 17 amino acids. CDR3 DNA sequence: TGTGCCAGCAGCAAAGCCAGGGCTAGCGGGAGTGTTAATGAGCAGTTCTTC. It encodes CASSKARASGSVNEQFF.

The rearrangement uses TRBV10-2 and TRBJ2-2; tentative D call: TRBD1 (5 bases). V was clipped by 3 bases and J by 0 bases, with 14 bases between them. CDR3 length: 17 amino acids. The germline V gene has CDR1 WSHSY and CDR2 SAAADI. DNA of the CDR3: TGCGCCAGCAGTGACGTCGTTGGCAGGGCGAACACCGGGGAGCTGTTTTTT. This gives the protein CASSDVVGRANTGELFF.

This chain links TRBV19 with TRBJ2-5; 7 bases fit TRBD1. This CDR3 comprises 12 residues. V was pared by 9 bases and J by 4 bases, with 5 bases of the junction left unmatched. Germline V CDR1 and CDR2: LNHDA, SQIVND (reference sequence). Written as DNA, the CDR3 is TGTGCCAGCGCAGGGGGTGGAGAGACCCAGTACTTC. It is translated as CASAGGGETQYF.

The rearrangement links TRBV29-1 to TRBJ2-7, with TRBD2 matching over 8 bases. The germline V gene encodes CDR1 SQVTM and CDR2 ANQGSEA. Trimming cost V 0 bases and J 3 bases; bases outside gene matches: 7. The CDR3 spans 15 residues. CDR3 loop: CSVEDQSGRNYEQYF. In DNA form, the CDR3 reads TGCAGCGTTGAAGATCAAAGCGGGAGAAACTACGAGCAGTACTTC.

V gene TRBV2 combines with J gene TRBJ1-5; D is uncertain. Trimming took off 6 bases at V and 4 bases at J, with 16 bases between the two ends. The CDR3 has 15 residues. Germline V gene sequence: CDR1 SNHLY, CDR2 FYNNEI. CDR3 residues: CASRGTGAGNQPQHF. The CDR3 DNA sequence: TGTGCCAGCAGGGGTACCGGAGCGGGGAATCAGCCCCAGCATTTT.

The chain employs TRBV18 and TRBJ1-2, with 10 nucleotides matching TRBD1. Germline-derived CDR1 and CDR2 are KGHSH and LQKENI. The trim removed 1 base at V and 5 bases at J, leaving 13 bases unmatched. The CDR3 runs 18 residues. This CDR3 is CASSPLGTGAGEGYGYTF. The CDR3 bases are TGTGCCAGCTCACCACTAGGGACAGGGGCTGGAGAAGGGTATGGCTACACCTTC.

The chain carries TRBV30 and TRBJ1-2, with 9 bases fitting TRBD1. Germline assignment: CDR1 GTSNPN and CDR2 SVGIG (reference sequence). The CDR3 is 11 amino acids. V shed 7 bases, J shed 7 bases, and the junction held 4 bases outside the gene matches. CDR3 sequence reads: CASPDRGGYTF. The CDR3 DNA reads TGTGCCTCCCCGGACAGGGGTGGCTACACCTTC.

V and J are TRBV15 and TRBJ1-1, with 10 bases identical to TRBD1. Germline V gives CDR1 LNHNV, CDR2 YYDKDF (reference sequence). Trimming took 7 bases from V and 5 from J; bases not matched to a gene: 10. CDR3 length: 15 amino acids. The CDR3 region is CATNTPTGGATEAFF. The CDR3 bases are TGTGCCACCAACACGCCGACAGGGGGCGCGACTGAAGCTTTCTTT.

J is TRBJ2-5 and V is TRBV2; 9 bases are a match to TRBD2. Per germline, CDR1 SNHLY and CDR2 FYNNEI. V trimming: 7 bases; J trimming: 4 bases; junction bases outside the gene matches: 4. The CDR3 consists of 13 residues. The CDR3 DNA sequence: TGTGCCAGCAACAGCGGGAGGAGAGAGACCCAGTACTTC. Translation: CASNSGRRETQYF.

The chain has TRBV29-1 and TRBJ2-3; 7 nucleotides align to TRBD2. Germline CDR1 SQVTM, CDR2 ANQGSEA. The CDR3 covers 12 residues. V dropped 4 bases and J dropped 6; count of bases not matched to a gene: 4. The CDR3 reads CSVGGGIDTQYF. The CDR3 nucleotides are TGCAGCGTTGGGGGGGGGATTGATACGCAGTATTTT.

The chain couples TRBV5-8 to TRBJ1-5; a possible D gene is TRBD1 (5 bases). Germline V lookup: CDR1 SGHTS, CDR2 YDEGEE. The V end lost 4 bases, the J end lost 7 bases, and 18 bases lay between the germline ends. The CDR3 contains 15 residues. The CDR3 reads CASSGPQGIKQPQHF. The CDR3 coding sequence is TGTGCCAGCAGCGGCCCGCAGGGAATTAAGCAGCCCCAGCATTTT.